These 30 T cell receptor beta chains came from one sample sequenced in a study of T cells in Graves' hyperthyroidism and ophthalmopathy. The source material, RNA transcripts, was used to amplify TCR beta CDR3 regions. HTBI primers were the set used in a first-round RT-PCR of the TCR CDR3. TCRdb recomputed calls from the multiplex PCR reads with MiXCR, one row per CDR3 protein. The sample holds 400,000 to 550,000 distinct CDR3 sequences; around 22% are singletons and the top ten take approximately 10%. Sequences were obtained from blood. These receptors were taken from a woman aged 25 to 39 with Graves' ophthalmopathy.

This clonotype has ten or more counts. The genes are TRBV6-5 and TRBJ1-2; D is unresolved. Trimming pared 6 bases from V and 3 bases from J, leaving 8 bases between. This CDR3 spans 12 amino acids. CDR1 MNHEY and CDR2 SVGAGI come from the germline V gene. The CDR3 DNA reads as TGTGCCAGCAGAGGAGGGTACTATGGCTACACCTTC. This gives the protein CASRGGYYGYTF.

This clonotype showed up many times. The genes are TRBV9 and TRBJ1-2; tentatively, D is TRBD1 (5 bases). The V gene lost 2 bases and the J gene lost 4 bases, with 15 bases spanning the gap. This CDR3 spans 15 amino acids. The V gene's germline CDR1 is SGDLS and CDR2 YYNGEE. CDR3 sequence (DNA): TGTGCCAGCAGCGTCACCGGGACGGCGGTCTATGGCTACACCTTC. It encodes CASSVTGTAVYGYTF.

The table lists this clonotype with many counts. The CDR3 region has the DNA TGCAGTGCGCCGACAGGGGGATACGAGCAGTACTTC. Amino acids: CSAPTGGYEQYF. The chain combines TRBV20-1 with TRBJ2-7; 9 nucleotides match TRBD1. This CDR3 is 12 amino acids long. The J segment lost 4 bases and the V segment lost 6 bases, leaving 4 bases of the junction unmatched. Germline CDR1 and CDR2: DFQATT and SNEGSKA (reference sequence).

This clonotype was observed many times. The chain joins TRBV6-5 to TRBJ2-7, with D tentatively TRBD1 (5 bases). The V and J ends lost 4 bases and 0 bases respectively, with 10 bases between them. CDR1 is MNHEY and CDR2 is SVGAGI in the germline V gene. The CDR3 contains 14 residues. Here the CDR3 reads CASSFQTDSYEQYF. DNA for the CDR3: TGTGCCAGCAGTTTTCAGACAGACTCCTACGAGCAGTACTTC.

This clonotype was counted ten times or more. The chain carries TRBV6-1 and TRBJ1-5, with D hard to call. There are 16 residues in the CDR3. The germline V and J ends were trimmed by 2 bases and 0 bases, with 11 bases remaining between them. CDR1 and CDR2 (germline): MNHNS, SASEGT. CDR3 sequence (DNA): TGTGCCAGCAGTGAATCCCAGTTACGTAGCAATCAGCCCCAGCATTTT. This sequence encodes CASSESQLRSNQPQHF.

This clonotype appeared many times. The chain is built from TRBV20-1 and TRBJ2-7; weak D call: TRBD2 (6 bases). Trimming removed 6 bases at V and 0 bases at J, with 15 bases between. This CDR3 is 14 amino acids long. Germline CDR1 reads DFQATT; CDR2 reads SNEGSKA (reference sequence). CDR3 bases: TGCAGTGCAACACGTAGCGGCCCCTCCTACGAGCAGTACTTC. Protein sequence: CSATRSGPSYEQYF.

The V gene is TRBV2, the J gene TRBJ1-2; no firm D call. Per germline, CDR1 SNHLY and CDR2 FYNNEI. The CDR3 sequence is 14 residues long. The V end lost 8 bases, the J end lost 2 bases, and 15 bases lay between the germline ends. The CDR3 sequence: CASRWEQLNYGYTF. The CDR3, as DNA: TGTGCCAGCCGGTGGGAACAGCTAAACTATGGCTACACCTTC.

The table lists this clonotype with many counts. V is TRBV6-5 and J is TRBJ2-5; weak D call: TRBD2 (6 bases). The V end was cut by 0 bases, the J end by 5 bases, with 10 bases between. Germline CDR1 is MNHEY and CDR2 is SVGAGI. The CDR3 consists of 14 residues. The CDR3 DNA sequence: TGTGCCAGCAGTTACTCGATCAGCGGGGAGACCCAGTACTTC. Protein: CASSYSISGETQYF.

This clonotype was counted many times. The V gene is TRBV2, the J gene TRBJ1-5; no reliable D call. The germline V and J ends were trimmed by 7 bases and 5 bases, with 15 bases remaining between them. In germline, CDR1 is SNHLY, CDR2 FYNNEI. CDR3 length equals 14 residues. CDR3 DNA: TGTGCCAGCAAGACTAGCACCGCGGATCAGCCCCAGCATTTT. Protein sequence: CASKTSTADQPQHF.

The V gene is TRBV3-1, the J gene TRBJ1-2, with D maybe TRBD1 (6 bases). Germline V CDR1 and CDR2: LGHDT, YNNKEL (reference sequence). With 1 base removed from V and 2 bases from J, the gap between germline ends came to 14 bases. This CDR3 comprises 16 residues. The CDR3 loop is CASSQGPGALNYGYTF. DNA for the CDR3: TGTGCCAGCAGCCAAGGGCCAGGGGCCCTCAACTATGGCTACACCTTC. The variable domain in full, completed from reference TRBV3-1 and TRBJ1-2, reads DTAVSQTPKYLVTQMGNDKSIKCEQNLGHDTMYWYKQDSKKFLKIMFSYNNKELIINETVPNRFSPKSPDKAHLNLHINSLELGDSAVYFCASSQGPGALNYGYTFGSGTRLTVV.

There are many counts of this clonotype. The chain has TRBV6-4 and TRBJ1-2; weak D call: TRBD1 (5 bases). Deletions cut 0 bases from V and 8 bases from J, with 13 bases between. The CDR3 spans 14 residues. The germline V gene encodes CDR1 MRHNA and CDR2 SNTAGT. In DNA, the CDR3 is TGTGCCAGCAGTGACTCTCAAGGGGCAGGGGGCTACACCTTC. Its translation: CASSDSQGAGGYTF.

V usage is TRBV4-1 and J usage is TRBJ1-1, with a weak D call TRBD1 (6 bases). Per germline, CDR1 MGHRA and CDR2 YSYEKL. CDR3 length: 12 residues. V gave up 3 bases and J gave up 8 bases, with 10 bases separating them. CDR3 in amino acids: CASSHTGREAFF. The DNA of the CDR3 is TGCGCCAGCAGCCACACAGGGAGGGAAGCTTTCTTT.

This clonotype was counted at least ten times. The chain recombines TRBV3-1 with TRBJ1-1; 11 nucleotides align to TRBD1. V was clipped by 2 bases and J by 1 base; unmatched bases: 6. The length of the CDR3 is 17 residues. CDR1 is LGHDT, CDR2 YNNKEL, per germline (reference sequence). The CDR3 bases are TGTGCCAGCAGCCAAATGGACAGGGGGCTATCGAACACTGAAGCTTTCTTT. Translating gives CASSQMDRGLSNTEAFF. Full variable domain (rest looked up from reference TRBV3-1 and TRBJ1-1): DTAVSQTPKYLVTQMGNDKSIKCEQNLGHDTMYWYKQDSKKFLKIMFSYNNKELIINETVPNRFSPKSPDKAHLNLHINSLELGDSAVYFCASSQMDRGLSNTEAFFGQGTRLTVV.

V and J are TRBV10-3 and TRBJ2-5; 7 bases are shared with TRBD1. V lost 11 bases, J lost 1 base, and 4 bases stayed unmatched. Germline V gene sequence: CDR1 ENHRY, CDR2 SYGVKD. There are 12 residues in the CDR3. CDR3 DNA sequence: TGTGCCGCTGGACAGGCCCAAGAGACCCAGTACTTC. Protein: CAAGQAQETQYF.

This clonotype was seen more than once but under ten times. This may arise from a read error, as a much more abundant clone is one base away. The chain employs TRBV11-2 and TRBJ1-1; D is ambiguous. This CDR3 region has 13 residues. Germline CDR1 reads SGHAT; CDR2 reads FQNNGV. In DNA, the CDR3 is TGTGCCAGCAGCTTAGATCCGGGAACTGAAGTTTTCTTT. This gives the protein CASSLDPGTEVFF.

The chain combines TRBV10-3 with TRBJ2-7, with unresolved D. The CDR3 spans 13 residues. Trimming took 9 bases from V and 0 from J, leaving 12 bases between them. CDR1 ENHRY and CDR2 SYGVKD come from the germline V gene. The CDR3 region has the DNA TGTGCCATGAAGAACGGTAGCTCCTACGAGCAGTACTTC. This gives the protein CAMKNGSSYEQYF.

This clonotype was counted ten times or more. The chain links TRBV19 to TRBJ1-1; 8 bases line up with TRBD1. Unmatched junction bases numbered 8, after V lost 5 bases and J lost 3 bases. The CDR3 is made up of 15 amino acids. From germline, CDR1 is LNHDA and CDR2 SQIVND (reference sequence). CDR3 sequence: CASSSAGGADTEAFF. The CDR3 DNA follows: TGTGCCAGTAGTTCCGCAGGGGGCGCGGACACTGAAGCTTTCTTT.

This clonotype showed up many times. The genes are TRBV5-4 and TRBJ1-2; D remains unclear. CDR3 length: 15 amino acids. Per the germline V gene, CDR1 is SGHNT and CDR2 is YYREEE (reference sequence). V lost 3 bases to trimming and J lost 4 bases, with 16 bases between them. The CDR3 region has the DNA TGTGCCAGCAGCTCCCTCAGGACTACCTCCTATGGCTACACCTTC. This gives the protein CASSSLRTTSYGYTF.

The chain couples TRBV7-8 to TRBJ2-4, with TRBD2 matching over 15 bases. Germline CDR1 SGHVS, CDR2 FQNEAQ. The CDR3 contains 18 residues. V dropped 1 base and J dropped 6; count of bases not matched to a gene: 7. Here the CDR3 reads CASSLGPGLAGGINIQYF. The CDR3 DNA sequence: TGTGCCAGCAGCTTAGGACCCGGACTAGCGGGAGGGATAAACATTCAGTACTTC. Full variable domain (missing parts from reference TRBV7-8 and TRBJ2-4): GAGVSQSPRYKVAKRGQDVALRCDPISGHVSLFWYQQALGQGPEFLTYFQNEAQLDKSGLPSDRFFAERPEGSVSTLKIQRTQQEDSAVYLCASSLGPGLAGGINIQYFGAGTRLSVL.

The sample holds many counts of this clonotype. The CDR3 loop reads CSVAVDRRAFF. The DNA of the CDR3 is TGCAGCGTTGCTGTAGACCGGCGGGCTTTCTTT. The rearrangement joins TRBV29-1 to TRBJ1-1; D not resolved. The germline V gene has CDR1 SQVTM and CDR2 ANQGSEA. The V and J ends lost 4 bases and 11 bases respectively, with 14 bases between them. The CDR3 totals 11 residues.

The chain is built from TRBV6-1 and TRBJ1-2; D call uncertain. The germline V gene encodes CDR1 MNHNS and CDR2 SASEGT. The CDR3 consists of 14 residues. The V end lost 2 bases, the J end lost 1 base, and 8 bases lay between the germline ends. DNA of the CDR3: TGTGCCAGCAGTGAAACGTGGGATAACTATGGCTACACCTTC. This sequence encodes CASSETWDNYGYTF.

There are many counts of this clonotype. The V gene is TRBV19, the J gene TRBJ1-1, with D perhaps TRBD1 (5 bases). The CDR3 is 14 amino acids. Trimming cost V 10 bases and J 4 bases, with 19 bases left between them. CDR1 is LNHDA and CDR2 is SQIVND in the germline V gene (reference sequence). CDR3 in amino acids: CATTRQWGSTEAFF. The CDR3 DNA reads TGTGCCACAACTCGACAGTGGGGGAGCACTGAAGCTTTCTTT.

This sequence joins TRBV7-2 and TRBJ2-7; no reliable D call. Looked up from germline, CDR1 is SGHTA and CDR2 is FQGNSA. The CDR3 consists of 14 residues. Trimming stripped 5 bases from V and 3 bases from J, with 14 bases between. The CDR3 sequence: CASSPTIQGYEQYF. DNA for the CDR3: TGTGCCAGCAGCCCAACCATTCAAGGCTACGAGCAGTACTTC.

This clonotype was counted ten times or more. The chain employs TRBV29-1 and TRBJ1-2; 7 bases agree with TRBD1. The CDR3 runs to 13 residues. Germline trimming cut 0 bases from V and 4 bases from J; bases unmatched to any gene: 2. Germline loops: CDR1 SQVTM, CDR2 ANQGSEA. The CDR3 DNA sequence: TGCAGCGTTGAAGAAGGGACAGCCTATGGCTACACCTTC. It codes for CSVEEGTAYGYTF.

This clonotype was seen only once. This chain connects TRBV6-2 or TRBV6-3 to TRBJ1-2; TRBD1 aligns across 7 bases. From germline, CDR1 is MNHEY and CDR2 SVGEGT. V trimming: 4 bases; J trimming: 0 bases; junction bases outside the gene matches: 14. This CDR3 spans 18 amino acids. The CDR3 DNA is TGTGCCAGCAGTTCTCGACAGGGAAGGACTCTGTCTAACTATGGCTACACCTTC. Protein product: CASSSRQGRTLSNYGYTF.

The chain has TRBV6-2 or TRBV6-3 and TRBJ1-5, with 9 bases that match TRBD1. Germline V gene sequence: CDR1 MNHEY, CDR2 SVGEGT. There are 18 residues in the CDR3. V lost 6 bases to trimming and J lost 1 base; unmatched junction nucleotides: 13. The CDR3 spells CASSPNRGRGASNQPQHF. CDR3 sequence (DNA): TGTGCCAGCAGCCCAAACAGGGGGCGCGGCGCCAGCAATCAGCCCCAGCATTTT.

This clonotype was picked up many times. The chain combines TRBV29-1 with TRBJ1-2, with 8 bases matching TRBD1. The trim removed 4 bases at V and 2 bases at J, leaving 6 bases unmatched. From germline, CDR1 is SQVTM and CDR2 ANQGSEA. CDR3 length equals 14 residues. CDR3: CSVGTGRFNYGYTF. The CDR3 bases are TGCAGCGTTGGGACAGGGAGATTCAACTATGGCTACACCTTC.

There are many counts of this clonotype. CDR3 residues: CASSPKLGQGAYTGELFF. CDR3 DNA: TGTGCCAGCAGCCCTAAACTCGGACAGGGGGCTTACACCGGGGAGCTGTTTTTT. This rearrangement joins TRBV7-3 to TRBJ2-2; TRBD1 matches 11 bases. The CDR3 consists of 18 residues. Germline CDR1 SGHTA, CDR2 FQGTGA. V lost 5 bases to trimming and J lost 3 bases; unmatched junction nucleotides: 11.

This clonotype showed up many times. The rearrangement uses TRBV11-2 and TRBJ2-7; the D gene could be TRBD1 or TRBD2 (5 bases each). V was trimmed by 4 bases and J by 5 bases, leaving 18 bases between them. From germline, CDR1 is SGHAT and CDR2 FQNNGV. This CDR3 comprises 15 residues. CDR3 loop: CASSSPGPLTNEQYF. CDR3 nucleotides: TGTGCCAGCAGCTCCCCGGGACCTCTAACCAACGAGCAGTACTTC.

At least ten counts were recorded for this clonotype. This chain connects TRBV10-3 to TRBJ1-5; 7 nucleotides align to TRBD1. CDR3 size: 14 residues. Trimming took 3 bases from V and 5 from J; bases not matched to a gene: 4. Germline V gene data show CDR1 as ENHRY and CDR2 as SYGVKD. In DNA, the CDR3 is TGTGCCATCAGTGATGGGACAGTTTATCAGCCCCAGCATTTT. Encoded protein: CAISDGTVYQPQHF.